This TCR beta chain was obtained from a study of radiation and T cells in renal cell carcinoma. The overall study: Nephrectomy followed 15 Gy stereotactic body radiation by 4 weeks.

The germline gives CDR1 SGHRS, CDR2 YFSETQ. The V segment lost 4 bases and the J segment 6 bases; nucleotides outside the gene matches: 10. This CDR3 contains 15 residues. Notes on this clone: Its antigen remains unknown.

Data came from immunoSEQ multiplex PCR; TCRdb stores just in-frame clones and leaves some out. Found here are about 130,000 clones, around four fifths of them singletons; the top ten hold 1.9%. Indicated time point: blood 2 weeks post-SBRT. Sample treatment: 15 Gy SBRT to primary tumor, nephrectomy 4 weeks later. Serial blood draws occurred at baseline and 2 and 4 weeks post-SBRT. Whole-study findings and limits: No pretreatment tumor biopsies were available for baseline clonotypes. In blood, top tumor clones expanded by 2 weeks, shrinking by 4.

This clonotype was obtained from a woman aged 60-75 years with renal cell carcinoma. Sequences were derived from blood, sampled from a patient whose treatment included radiotherapy and nephrectomy. The rearrangement joins TRBV5-1 to TRBJ1-2, with 9 bases matching TRBD1. The CDR3 nucleotides are TGCGCCAGCAGCCTACGAGGGACAGGGTATGATGGCTACACCTTC. It codes for CASSLRGTGYDGYTF.